Below, 31 T cell receptor beta chains from the same sample are listed, as sequenced in a study of radiotherapy plus CTLA-4 blockade in lung cancer. Assay used: immunoSEQ multiplex PCR; TCRdb lists only in-frame clones, some missing. The sample carries about 73,000 clones, more than 75% recorded once. Sequenced material: peripheral blood, taken from a patient treated with radiotherapy plus ipilimumab. All receptors derive from a human donor with non-small cell lung cancer that progressed on radiotherapy plus ipilimumab.

The chain links TRBV18 to TRBJ2-2, with 10 bases lining up with TRBD2. V was clipped by 3 bases and J by 6 bases; unmatched bases: 10. Germline lookup yields CDR1 KGHSH and CDR2 LQKENI. The CDR3 covers 17 residues. CDR3 residues: CASSPSSGRASAGELFF. The CDR3 nucleotides are TGTGCCAGCTCACCCTCCAGCGGGAGGGCCTCGGCCGGGGAGCTGTTTTTT.

The genes are TRBV13 and TRBJ2-7; D remains unclear. The germline V gene has CDR1 PRHDT and CDR2 FYEKMQ (reference sequence). V gave up 3 bases and J gave up 3 bases, with 6 bases separating them. The CDR3 is 12 amino acids. This CDR3 is CASSFGSYEQYV. In DNA, the CDR3 is TGTGCCAGCAGCTTTGGCAGCTACGAGCAGTACGTC.

This chain's CDR3 is CAISEETNQPQHF. CDR3 in DNA: TGTGCCATCAGTGAGGAGACAAATCAGCCCCAGCATTTT. V usage is TRBV10-3 and J usage is TRBJ1-5; no clear D. V lost 2 bases to trimming and J lost 4 bases, with 6 bases between them. CDR1 is ENHRY and CDR2 is SYGVKD in the germline V gene. The CDR3 totals 13 residues.

The gene calls are TRBV19 and TRBJ2-5, with 11 nucleotides matching TRBD2. This CDR3 comprises 17 residues. The V segment lost 6 bases and the J segment 4 bases; nucleotides outside the gene matches: 13. The V gene's germline CDR1 is LNHDA and CDR2 SQIVND (reference sequence). The CDR3 protein is CASRPWGTSGPGETQYF. The CDR3 DNA sequence: TGTGCCAGTAGGCCTTGGGGGACTAGCGGACCTGGAGAGACCCAGTACTTC.

V usage is TRBV6-4 and J usage is TRBJ1-1; a weak D match, TRBD1 (5 bases). CDR1 is MRHNA, CDR2 SNTAGT, per germline. The CDR3 loop spans 13 amino acids. V was pared by 10 bases and J by 1 base, with 13 bases between. The CDR3 sequence is CATPGRENTEAFF. As DNA, the CDR3 is TGTGCCACCCCGGGACGGGAGAACACTGAAGCTTTCTTT.

The sample holds one count of this clone. The chain recombines TRBV5-1 with TRBJ2-3, with 8 bases that match TRBD2. The ends lost 4 bases at V and 3 bases at J; junction bases unmatched: 10. Germline loops: CDR1 SGHRS, CDR2 YFSETQ. The CDR3 has 16 residues. The CDR3: CASSPGGAAGTDTQYF. The CDR3 DNA reads TGCGCCAGCAGCCCGGGGGGGGCTGCAGGTACAGATACGCAGTATTTT. Using reference TRBV5-1 and TRBJ2-3 for the parts outside the CDR3, the full variable domain is KAGVTQTPRYLIKTRGQQVTLSCSPISGHRSVSWYQQTPGQGLQFLFEYFSETQRNKGNFPGRFSGRQFSNSRSEMNVSTLELGDSALYLCASSPGGAAGTDTQYFGPGTRLTVL.

This clone came up a few times. The chain uses TRBV4-1 and TRBJ2-7; 10 bases are shared with TRBD1. The V and J ends lost 1 base and 6 bases, in that order; junction bases with no gene match: 6. The germline V gene has CDR1 MGHRA and CDR2 YSYEKL. This CDR3 has 15 amino acids. The CDR3 protein is CASSQAPGQGFEQYF. The CDR3 DNA reads TGCGCCAGCAGCCAAGCTCCGGGACAGGGGTTCGAGCAGTACTTC.

The rearrangement uses TRBV6-1 and TRBJ1-3; weak D call: TRBD1 (5 bases). The V end lost 4 bases, the J end lost 6 bases, and 19 bases lay between the germline ends. Germline CDR1 reads MNHNS; CDR2 reads SASEGT. The CDR3 has 16 residues. The CDR3 reads CASSGGFQGTKNTIYF. CDR3 DNA sequence: TGTGCCAGCAGTGGAGGCTTTCAGGGTACGAAAAACACCATATATTTT.

The gene calls are TRBV5-6 and TRBJ1-1; no reliable D call. Trimming pared 0 bases from V and 1 base from J, leaving 13 bases between. The germline V gene encodes CDR1 SGHDT and CDR2 YYEEEE. CDR3 length: 16 residues. CDR3 DNA: TGTGCCAGCAGCTTGGCGGCCGCGACCGAGAACACTGAAGCTTTCTTT. It encodes CASSLAAATENTEAFF.

The chain carries TRBV27 and TRBJ1-3; no definite D call. Trimming took off 4 bases at V and 0 bases at J, with 16 bases between the two ends. The CDR3 sequence is 17 residues long. The germline V gene has CDR1 MNHEY and CDR2 SMNVEV (reference sequence). CDR3 residues: CASSYRLTPSSGNTIYF. CDR3 bases: TGTGCCAGCAGTTACCGACTGACGCCGAGCTCTGGAAACACCATATATTTT.

V is TRBV7-8 and J is TRBJ2-5; TRBD2 aligns across 7 bases. The J segment lost 3 bases and the V segment lost 6 bases, leaving 7 bases of the junction unmatched. Germline-derived CDR1 and CDR2 are SGHVS and FQNEAQ. The CDR3 covers 14 residues. CDR3 region: CASSSLAAKETQYF. As DNA, the CDR3 is TGTGCCAGCAGTTCTCTAGCGGCAAAAGAGACCCAGTACTTC.

This clone was counted a single time. The rearrangement uses TRBV5-4 and TRBJ1-5, with no clear D. Germline CDR1 and CDR2: SGHNT and YYREEE (reference sequence). V shed 4 bases and J shed 4 bases, with 15 bases lying between them. The CDR3 totals 15 residues. CDR3 sequence: CASSPGPDLNQPQHF. CDR3 DNA sequence: TGTGCCAGCAGCCCGGGTCCCGATCTAAATCAGCCCCAGCATTTT.

This chain joins TRBV6-1 and TRBJ1-1, with D possibly matching TRBD1 (5 bases). Germline CDR1 and CDR2: MNHNS and SASEGT. V was pared by 2 bases and J by 11 bases, with 15 bases between. The CDR3 runs to 13 residues. The CDR3 protein is CASSESVGTRAFF. The CDR3 DNA reads as TGTGCCAGCAGTGAAAGTGTTGGGACGAGGGCTTTCTTT.

The J gene is TRBJ2-1, the V gene TRBV20-1; a possible D gene is TRBD2 (6 bases). V was shortened by 7 bases and J by 5 bases, with 9 bases between the two germline ends. The CDR3 covers 11 residues. CDR1 is DFQATT and CDR2 is SNEGSKA in the germline V gene (reference sequence). CDR3 nucleotide sequence: TGCAGTGGTCAGCGGGACAATGAGCAGTTCTTC. It translates to CSGQRDNEQFF.

The V call is TRBV19, the J call TRBJ2-7; D not certain. The germline CDR1 and CDR2 sequences are LNHDA and SQIVND (reference sequence). This CDR3 spans 15 amino acids. Trimming stripped 5 bases from V and 0 bases from J, with 14 bases between. The CDR3 coding sequence is TGTGCCAGTAGTGCCGGCAGGATTAACTCCTACGAGCAGTACTTC. Protein: CASSAGRINSYEQYF.

V is TRBV30 and J is TRBJ2-3; the D is unclear. Deletions cut 2 bases from V and 0 bases from J, with 18 bases between. The CDR3 length is 17 residues. Germline V gene sequence: CDR1 GTSNPN, CDR2 SVGIG (reference sequence). CDR3 loop: CAWSTPLPGSSTDTQYF. The CDR3 DNA sequence: TGTGCCTGGAGTACACCCCTTCCCGGGTCTAGCACAGATACGCAGTATTTT. The full variable domain, rest sourced from reference TRBV30 and TRBJ2-3, is SQTIHQWPATLVQPVGSPLSLECTVEGTSNPNLYWYRQAAGRGLQLLFYSVGIGQISSEVPQNLSASRPQDRQFILSSKKLLLSDSGFYLCAWSTPLPGSSTDTQYFGPGTRLTVL.

V and J are TRBV10-3 and TRBJ1-1, with D unresolved. The CDR3 sequence is 14 residues long. Germline V lookup: CDR1 ENHRY, CDR2 SYGVKD. V was clipped by 2 bases and J by 2 bases, with 9 bases between them. The CDR3 is CAISETRPNTEAFF. For the CDR3, the DNA is TGTGCCATCAGTGAGACCAGACCTAACACTGAAGCTTTCTTT.

In its sample, this clone was seen a few times. The chain joins TRBV2 to TRBJ2-7; 8 nucleotides align to TRBD1. V dropped 8 bases and J dropped 6; count of bases not matched to a gene: 15. Germline CDR1 and CDR2: SNHLY and FYNNEI. The CDR3 length is 15 residues. The CDR3 DNA reads as TGTGCCAGCGATGCGATCGGACAGGGTTTGGGCGAGCAGTACTTC. Residues: CASDAIGQGLGEQYF.

The J gene is TRBJ2-1, the V gene TRBV11-3, with D maybe TRBD2 (5 bases). This CDR3 has 15 amino acids. Germline V gene data show CDR1 as SGHNT and CDR2 as YENEEA. Trimming took 5 bases from V and 6 from J, leaving 17 bases between them. CDR3 sequence (DNA): TGTGCCAGCAGCCCGAGAGAGAGGCGGGCCAATGAGCAGTTCTTC. Translated: CASSPRERRANEQFF. The whole variable domain, remainder taken from reference TRBV11-3 and TRBJ2-1, is EAGVVQSPRYKIIEKKQPVAFWCNPISGHNTLYWYLQNLGQGPELLIRYENEEAVDDSQLPKDRFSAERLKGVDSTLKIQPAELGDSAVYLCASSPRERRANEQFFGPGTRLTVL.

This clone was observed a few times. V and J are TRBV6-6 and TRBJ1-5, with unresolved D. The germline V gene encodes CDR1 MNHNY and CDR2 SVGAGI (reference sequence). The V gene lost 6 bases and the J gene lost 2 bases, with 8 bases spanning the gap. The CDR3 covers 13 residues. CDR3 loop: CASSPTGNQPQHF. CDR3 in DNA: TGTGCCAGCAGCCCCACTGGCAATCAGCCCCAGCATTTT.

This chain links TRBV19 with TRBJ2-1; the D is unclear. The V gene's germline CDR1 is LNHDA and CDR2 SQIVND (reference sequence). V gave up 6 bases and J gave up 12 bases, with 15 bases separating them. CDR3 length: 12 amino acids. CDR3 protein: CASSQFGFPQFF. In nucleotides, the CDR3 is TGTGCCAGTAGCCAATTCGGATTCCCGCAGTTCTTC. Using reference TRBV19 and TRBJ2-1 for the parts outside the CDR3, the full variable domain is DGGITQSPKYLFRKEGQNVTLSCEQNLNHDAMYWYRQDPGQGLRLIYYSQIVNDFQKGDIAEGYSVSREKKESFPLTVTSAQKNPTAFYLCASSQFGFPQFFGPGTRLTVL.

The rearrangement links TRBV29-1 to TRBJ2-1, with 7 bases aligning to TRBD2. Germline V CDR1 and CDR2: SQVTM, ANQGSEA. This CDR3 region has 14 residues. After removal of 6 bases from V and 4 bases from J, the junction contained 9 bases not matched to a gene. The CDR3 DNA reads as TGCAGCGTCGGGCTTCCTAGCGGTTACAATGAGCAGTTCTTC. Encoded protein: CSVGLPSGYNEQFF.

V and J are TRBV2 and TRBJ1-2; the D is unclear. The CDR3 sequence is 11 residues long. V was cut by 4 bases and J by 5 bases, with 5 bases left in between. Germline CDR1 is SNHLY and CDR2 is FYNNEI. The CDR3 bases are TGTGCCAGCAGTGGGGGTTATGGCTACACCTTC. It translates to CASSGGYGYTF.

This clone turned up a few times. The rearrangement joins TRBV11-2 to TRBJ2-3; 9 bases are a match to TRBD1. CDR3 length equals 15 residues. The germline gives CDR1 SGHAT, CDR2 FQNNGV. The J segment lost 10 bases and the V segment lost 3 bases, leaving 11 bases of the junction unmatched. CDR3 region: CASSLGQGRALAQYF. The CDR3 nucleotides are TGTGCCAGCAGCTTGGGACAGGGCCGTGCGTTAGCGCAGTATTTT. The entire variable domain, with the rest obtained from reference TRBV11-2 and TRBJ2-3, is as follows: EAGVAQSPRYKIIEKRQSVAFWCNPISGHATLYWYQQILGQGPKLLIQFQNNGVVDDSQLPKDRFSAERLKGVDSTLKIQPAKLEDSAVYLCASSLGQGRALAQYFGPGTRLTVL.

The CDR3 bases are TGCGCCAGCAGCTTGGATCCTGGCTATGGCTACACCTTC. It encodes CASSLDPGYGYTF. The chain has TRBV5-1 and TRBJ1-2; no definite D call. The CDR3 covers 13 residues. V gave up 0 bases and J gave up 4 bases, with 7 bases separating them. Per the germline V gene, CDR1 is SGHRS and CDR2 is YFSETQ.

This clone occurred once. The chain couples TRBV19 to TRBJ2-2; maybe TRBD1 (5 bases). CDR1 and CDR2 (germline): LNHDA, SQIVND (reference sequence). Trimming stripped 7 bases from V and 7 bases from J, with 16 bases between. The CDR3 has 14 amino acids. Written as DNA, the CDR3 is TGTGCCAGTACCCAGGCAGGGTGGGTCGGGGAGCTGTTTTTT. Its protein product is CASTQAGWVGELFF.

This chain links TRBV4-1 with TRBJ2-7; the match to TRBD2 covers 7 bases. Germline V lookup: CDR1 MGHRA, CDR2 YSYEKL. Trimming took 0 bases from V and 1 from J; bases not matched to a gene: 6. This CDR3 spans 16 amino acids. The DNA for the CDR3 is TGCGCCAGCAGCCAAGATCCGGCTAGCGGATCCTACGAGCAGTACGTC. It codes for CASSQDPASGSYEQYV.

The chain joins TRBV5-1 to TRBJ2-3; perhaps D is TRBD1 or TRBD2 (5 bases each). V was clipped by 8 bases and J by 0 bases, with 10 bases between them. This CDR3 comprises 13 residues. The germline CDR1 and CDR2 sequences are SGHRS and YFSETQ. The CDR3 coding sequence is TGCGCCAGTTTCGGGACCAGCACAGATACGCAGTATTTT. It codes for CASFGTSTDTQYF. Complete variable domain (other parts from reference TRBV5-1 and TRBJ2-3): KAGVTQTPRYLIKTRGQQVTLSCSPISGHRSVSWYQQTPGQGLQFLFEYFSETQRNKGNFPGRFSGRQFSNSRSEMNVSTLELGDSALYLCASFGTSTDTQYFGPGTRLTVL.

This chain links TRBV7-2 with TRBJ2-7; D ambiguous. Germline V lookup: CDR1 SGHTA, CDR2 FQGNSA. V was clipped by 4 bases and J by 4 bases, with 11 bases between them. CDR3 length: 13 residues. CDR3 residues: CASSWGFSYEQYF. The CDR3 bases are TGTGCCAGCAGCTGGGGATTCTCATACGAGCAGTACTTC. Based on the CDR3 plus reference TRBV7-2 and TRBJ2-7, the full variable domain is GAGVSQSPSNKVTEKGKDVELRCDPISGHTALYWYRQSLGQGLEFLIYFQGNSAPDKSGLPSDRFSAERTGGSVSTLTIQRTQQEDSAVYLCASSWGFSYEQYFGPGTRLTVT.

V and J are TRBV14 and TRBJ1-2, with D possibly being TRBD1 (6 bases). The V gene lost 1 base and the J gene lost 4 bases, with 13 bases spanning the gap. Germline assignment: CDR1 SGHDN and CDR2 FVKESK. This CDR3 spans 15 amino acids. The CDR3 coding sequence is TGTGCCAGCAGCCAAGCGGGGGCGCGGGGCTATGGCTACACCTTC. This gives the protein CASSQAGARGYGYTF.

The V and J genes are TRBV9 and TRBJ2-1; a weak D match, TRBD2 (6 bases). V was pared by 3 bases and J by 9 bases, with 13 bases between. The CDR3 covers 13 residues. Germline V lookup: CDR1 SGDLS, CDR2 YYNGEE. This CDR3 reads CASSAWRGSEQFF. The CDR3 bases are TGTGCCAGCAGCGCATGGAGGGGCAGTGAGCAGTTCTTC. Together with reference TRBV9 and TRBJ2-1, the CDR3 gives the full variable domain: DSGVTQTPKHLITATGQRVTLRCSPRSGDLSVYWYQQSLDQGLQFLIQYYNGEERAKGNILERFSAQQFPDLHSELNLSSLELGDSALYFCASSAWRGSEQFFGPGTRLTVL.